A selection of T cell receptor beta chains follows, all from one sample in a study of vaccination and CD4 T cells after COVID-19. A single record per CDR3 protein comes from TCRdb applying MiXCR to the PCR reads. The sample contains 26,000 or so distinct CDR3 sequences, 50% of which appear only once. Source: CD4+ T cells from blood, taken about 7 months after SARS-CoV-2 vaccination. The origin of the receptors is a human donor who had recovered from COVID-19. CDR3s include the opening cysteine and the closing phenylalanine or tryptophan. A D gene is named only where the DNA matches it firmly. Only some rows state a clone size, as once, few, many or a class for expanded clones.

V: TRBV19; J: TRBJ2-1; D: TRBD2; size: NA; DNA: TGTGCCAGTAGTATTGGAGCGGGAGTCGGCTTAAGCTCCTACAATGAGCAGTTCTTC; CDR3: CASSIGAGVGLSSYNEQFF
V: TRBV6-1; J: TRBJ2-3; D: NA; size: few; DNA: TGTGCCAGCAGTGACCCGTGGAGGGACACAGATACGCAGTATTTT; CDR3: CASSDPWRDTDTQYF
V: TRBV27; J: TRBJ1-5; D: TRBD1; size: NA; DNA: TGTGCCAGCCGCCTCGCCGACAGGGGGGATCAGCCCCAGCATTTT; CDR3: CASRLADRGDQPQHF
V: TRBV4-1; J: TRBJ2-1; D: NA; size: NA; DNA: TGCGCCAGCAGCCACGGGGGCAGCAATGAGCAGTTCTTC; CDR3: CASSHGGSNEQFF
V: TRBV7-6; J: TRBJ2-1; D: NA; size: NA; DNA: TGTGCCAGCAGCTTAGCACAAACCGAGCAGTTCTTC; CDR3: CASSLAQTEQFF
V: TRBV20-1; J: TRBJ2-6; D: TRBD2; size: NA; DNA: TGCAGTGCTCTGGGCGGGAGTGTTCCCTCTGGGGCCAACGTCCTGACTTTC; CDR3: CSALGGSVPSGANVLTF
V: TRBV7-6; J: TRBJ2-3; D: NA; size: few; DNA: TGTGCCAGCAGCTTGGGGCCAAGCACCGATACGCAGTATTTT; CDR3: CASSLGPSTDTQYF
V: TRBV28; J: TRBJ1-1; D: TRBD1; size: few; DNA: TGTGCCAGCAGGACAGGGTTCACTGAAGCTTTCTTT; CDR3: CASRTGFTEAFF
V: TRBV28; J: TRBJ1-6; D: NA; size: NA; DNA: TGTGCCAGCAGTTTACTAATGGCGTATAATTCACCCCTCCACTTT; CDR3: CASSLLMAYNSPLHF
V: TRBV4-2; J: TRBJ2-1; D: NA; size: NA; DNA: TGTGCCAGCAGCCTTACAAACAATGAGCAGTTCTTC; CDR3: CASSLTNNEQFF
V: TRBV28; J: TRBJ2-1; D: TRBD2; size: NA; DNA: TGTGCCAGCAGTTTAGCGGGAGGGCCTGAAAGCTATGAGCAGTTCTTC; CDR3: CASSLAGGPESYEQFF
V: TRBV6-1; J: TRBJ1-1; D: TRBD1; size: few; DNA: TGTGCCAGCAGTGCGGAGGGGACAGGAGCCACTGAAGCTTTCTTT; CDR3: CASSAEGTGATEAFF
V: TRBV14; J: TRBJ1-5; D: TRBD1; size: NA; DNA: TGTGCCAGCAGCCAAGGAGGGACAGGAGGTCTCCAGCATTTT; CDR3: CASSQGGTGGLQHF
V: TRBV7-2; J: TRBJ2-1; D: NA; size: NA; DNA: TGTGCCAGCAGCTTAACGCGGGATAGCGGCAATGAGCAGTTCTTC; CDR3: CASSLTRDSGNEQFF
V: TRBV25-1; J: TRBJ1-2; D: NA; size: NA; DNA: TGTGCCAGCAGTGCAACAGGGTTCGGTGGCTACACCTTC; CDR3: CASSATGFGGYTF
V: TRBV14; J: TRBJ2-7; D: TRBD2; size: once; DNA: TGTGCCAGCAGCCAAGGGTGGACTAGCGGGAGTTTCTACGAGCAGTACTTC; CDR3: CASSQGWTSGSFYEQYF
V: TRBV15; J: TRBJ2-5; D: NA; size: few; DNA: TGTGCCACCAGCAGAGATGGAGTACAAGAGACCCAGTACTTC; CDR3: CATSRDGVQETQYF
V: TRBV27; J: TRBJ2-3; D: TRBD1; size: NA; DNA: TGTGCCAGCAGTATTAACAGGGGGCGGGATACGCAGTATTTT; CDR3: CASSINRGRDTQYF
V: TRBV28; J: TRBJ2-5; D: TRBD2; size: few; DNA: TGTGCCGTTAGACTAGCGGGCGGGGAGACCCAGTACTTC; CDR3: CAVRLAGGETQYF
V: TRBV27; J: TRBJ1-5; D: NA; size: few; DNA: TGTGCCAGCACCTCGTCGGGGGGCAATCAGCCCCAGCATTTT; CDR3: CASTSSGGNQPQHF
V: TRBV7-2; J: TRBJ1-2; D: TRBD1; size: NA; DNA: TGTGCCAGCAGCTTAACCGGGACAGTTTATGGCTACACCTTC; CDR3: CASSLTGTVYGYTF
V: TRBV20-1; J: TRBJ1-1; D: TRBD1; size: few; DNA: TGCAGTGTCCCGCGGGGGGGACAGGGGGCGATGAACACTGAAGCTTTCTTT; CDR3: CSVPRGGQGAMNTEAFF
V: TRBV7-6; J: TRBJ2-5; D: TRBD1; size: NA; DNA: TGTGCTAGCAGCATCGGGACAGGGGATTGGGAGACCCAGTACTTC; CDR3: CASSIGTGDWETQYF
V: TRBV20-1; J: TRBJ2-7; D: TRBD1; size: NA; DNA: TGCAGTGCTTTAAAGGGGACAGGGTACGAGCAGTACTTC; CDR3: CSALKGTGYEQYF
V: TRBV7-2; J: TRBJ2-3; D: NA; size: NA; DNA: TGTGCCAGCAGCGTAGATCGTGGATTGCCAAACACAGATACGCAGTATTTT; CDR3: CASSVDRGLPNTDTQYF
V: TRBV4-1; J: TRBJ2-7; D: NA; size: NA; DNA: TGCGCCAGCAGCCAGACTTCCGAGCAGTACTTC; CDR3: CASSQTSEQYF
V: TRBV2; J: TRBJ1-1; D: NA; size: NA; DNA: TGTGCCAGCAGGCAGGATTTCACTGAAGCTTTCTTT; CDR3: CASRQDFTEAFF
V: TRBV20-1; J: TRBJ2-1; D: NA; size: NA; DNA: TGCAGTGCTAGAAGGTCGGCAAGGGGCTCCTACAATGAGCAGTTCTTC; CDR3: CSARRSARGSYNEQFF
V: TRBV27; J: TRBJ1-1; D: NA; size: NA; DNA: TGTGCCAGCAGTTCTCAGGGTTTCACTGAAGCTTTCTTT; CDR3: CASSSQGFTEAFF
V: TRBV7-8; J: TRBJ1-1; D: NA; size: NA; DNA: TGTGCCAGCAGCATCACTACCTCGAGGGTAGTGAACACTGAAGCTTTCTTT; CDR3: CASSITTSRVVNTEAFF
V: TRBV29-1; J: TRBJ2-3; D: TRBD2; size: few; DNA: TGCAGCGTTAAGAAACTAGCGGGCACAGATACGCAGTATTTT; CDR3: CSVKKLAGTDTQYF
V: TRBV28; J: TRBJ2-3; D: NA; size: NA; DNA: TGTGCCAGCAAAGCAGTGGGTATAGATACGCAGTATTTT; CDR3: CASKAVGIDTQYF
V: TRBV6-1; J: TRBJ2-1; D: NA; size: NA; DNA: TGTGCCAGCAGTAATTCCTACAATGAGCAGTTCTTC; CDR3: CASSNSYNEQFF
V: TRBV7-2; J: TRBJ1-6; D: NA; size: few; DNA: TGTGCCAGCAGCCGTGCTACAACAGGGATTTCCAATTCACCCCTCCACTTT; CDR3: CASSRATTGISNSPLHF
V: TRBV20-1; J: TRBJ2-2; D: TRBD1; size: NA; DNA: TGCAGTGTTCCGGTACAGGGGGGCACCGGGGAGCTGTTTTTT; CDR3: CSVPVQGGTGELFF
V: TRBV30; J: TRBJ1-2; D: NA; size: NA; DNA: TGTGCCTGGAGTGTACATTTGGGGGTGGGCTACACCTTC; CDR3: CAWSVHLGVGYTF
V: TRBV11-3; J: TRBJ2-5; D: NA; size: few; DNA: TGTGCCAGCAGCCAGTCAGGACAGCCGCAAGAGACCCAGTACTTC; CDR3: CASSQSGQPQETQYF
V: TRBV28; J: TRBJ1-6; D: NA; size: NA; DNA: TGTGCCAGCGTGGCGGGGACACTAAATTCACCCCTCCACTTT; CDR3: CASVAGTLNSPLHF
V: TRBV6-1; J: TRBJ2-1; D: TRBD1; size: NA; DNA: TGTGCCAGCACCCCACAGGGGTCCTACAATGAGCAGTTCTTC; CDR3: CASTPQGSYNEQFF